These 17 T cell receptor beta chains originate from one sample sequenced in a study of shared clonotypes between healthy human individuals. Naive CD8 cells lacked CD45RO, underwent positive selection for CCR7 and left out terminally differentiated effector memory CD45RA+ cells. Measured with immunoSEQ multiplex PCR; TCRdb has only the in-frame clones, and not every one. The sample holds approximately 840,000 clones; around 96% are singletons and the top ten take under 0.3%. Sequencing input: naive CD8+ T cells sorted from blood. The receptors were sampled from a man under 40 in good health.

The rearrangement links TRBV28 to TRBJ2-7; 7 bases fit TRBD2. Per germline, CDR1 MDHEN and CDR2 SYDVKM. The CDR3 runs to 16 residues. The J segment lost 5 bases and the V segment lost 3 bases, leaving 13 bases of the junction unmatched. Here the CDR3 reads CASSLLRPSGPDEQYF. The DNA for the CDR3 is TGTGCCAGCAGTTTGCTTCGGCCTAGCGGTCCTGACGAGCAGTACTTC.

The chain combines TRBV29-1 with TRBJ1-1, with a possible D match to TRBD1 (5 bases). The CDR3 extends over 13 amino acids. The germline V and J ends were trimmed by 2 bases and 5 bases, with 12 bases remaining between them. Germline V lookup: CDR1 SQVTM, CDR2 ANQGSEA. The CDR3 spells CSVERRDGTEAFF. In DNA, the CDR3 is TGCAGCGTTGAAAGGAGGGACGGGACTGAAGCTTTCTTT.

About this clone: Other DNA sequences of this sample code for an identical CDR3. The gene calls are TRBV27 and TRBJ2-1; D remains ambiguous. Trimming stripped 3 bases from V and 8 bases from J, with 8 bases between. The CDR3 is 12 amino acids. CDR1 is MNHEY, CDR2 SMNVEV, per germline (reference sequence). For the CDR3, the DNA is TGTGCCAGCAGTTTGCTGGGCGATGAGCAGTTCTTC. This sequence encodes CASSLLGDEQFF.

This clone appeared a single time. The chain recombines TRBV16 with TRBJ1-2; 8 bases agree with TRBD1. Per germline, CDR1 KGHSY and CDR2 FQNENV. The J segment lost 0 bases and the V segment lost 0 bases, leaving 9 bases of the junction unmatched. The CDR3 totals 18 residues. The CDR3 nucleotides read TGTGCCAGCAGCCAATCGGACAGGGCGTCCTTCGCTAACTATGGCTACACCTTC. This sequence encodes CASSQSDRASFANYGYTF.

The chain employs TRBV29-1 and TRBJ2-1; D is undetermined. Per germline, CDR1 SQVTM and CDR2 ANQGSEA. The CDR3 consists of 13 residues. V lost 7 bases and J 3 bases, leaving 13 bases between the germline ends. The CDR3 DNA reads TGCAGCGCAGAGCAGGATAACTACAATGAGCAGTTCTTC. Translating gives CSAEQDNYNEQFF.

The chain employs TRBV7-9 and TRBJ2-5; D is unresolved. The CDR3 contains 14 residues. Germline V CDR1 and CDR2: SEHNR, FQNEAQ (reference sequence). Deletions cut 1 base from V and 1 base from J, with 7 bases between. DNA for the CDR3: TGTGCCAGCAGCTTAGTCCAGCCCCAAGAGACCCAGTACTTC. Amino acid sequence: CASSLVQPQETQYF.

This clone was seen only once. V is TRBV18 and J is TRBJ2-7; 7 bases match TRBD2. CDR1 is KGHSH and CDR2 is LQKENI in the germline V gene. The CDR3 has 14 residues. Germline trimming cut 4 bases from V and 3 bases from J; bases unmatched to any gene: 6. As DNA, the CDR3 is TGTGCCAGCTCACTCCCCGGGACTAACTACGAGCAGTACTTC. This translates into CASSLPGTNYEQYF.

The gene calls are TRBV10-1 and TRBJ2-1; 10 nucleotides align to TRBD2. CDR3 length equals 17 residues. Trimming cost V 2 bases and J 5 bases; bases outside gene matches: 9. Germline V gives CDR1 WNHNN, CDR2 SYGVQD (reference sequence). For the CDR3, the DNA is TGCGCCAGCAGTGAGGCCCTAGCGGGAGCTTTCCACAATGAGCAGTTCTTC. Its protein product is CASSEALAGAFHNEQFF.

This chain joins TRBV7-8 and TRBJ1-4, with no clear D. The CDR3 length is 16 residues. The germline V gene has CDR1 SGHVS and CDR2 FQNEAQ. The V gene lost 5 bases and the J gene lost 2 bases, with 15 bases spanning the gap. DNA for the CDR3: TGTGCCAGCAGCAGGCAGGACCTACGCACTAATGAAAAACTGTTTTTT. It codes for CASSRQDLRTNEKLFF. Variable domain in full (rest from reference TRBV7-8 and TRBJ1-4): GAGVSQSPRYKVAKRGQDVALRCDPISGHVSLFWYQQALGQGPEFLTYFQNEAQLDKSGLPSDRFFAERPEGSVSTLKIQRTQQEDSAVYLCASSRQDLRTNEKLFFGSGTQLSVL.

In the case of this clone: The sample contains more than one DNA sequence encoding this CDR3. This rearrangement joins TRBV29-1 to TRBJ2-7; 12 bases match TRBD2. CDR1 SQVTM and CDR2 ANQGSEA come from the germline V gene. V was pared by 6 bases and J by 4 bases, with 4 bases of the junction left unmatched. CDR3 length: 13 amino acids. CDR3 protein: CSVGLAGTYEQYF. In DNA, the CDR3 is TGCAGCGTAGGACTAGCGGGGACATACGAGCAGTACTTC.

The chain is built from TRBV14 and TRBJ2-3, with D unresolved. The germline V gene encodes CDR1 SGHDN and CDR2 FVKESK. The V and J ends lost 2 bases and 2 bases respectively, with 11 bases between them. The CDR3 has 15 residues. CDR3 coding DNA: TGTGCCAGCAGCCAATGGTCGGGTTCCACAGATACGCAGTATTTT. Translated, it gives CASSQWSGSTDTQYF.

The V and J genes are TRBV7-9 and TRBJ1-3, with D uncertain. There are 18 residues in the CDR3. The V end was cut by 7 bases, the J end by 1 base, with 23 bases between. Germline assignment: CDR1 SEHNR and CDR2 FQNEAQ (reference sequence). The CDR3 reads CASIGLTINKNSGNTIYF. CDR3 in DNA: TGTGCCAGCATAGGACTCACCATCAACAAAAATTCTGGAAACACCATATATTTT.

The CDR3 nucleotides read TGTGCCAGCTCACTCCGGGACAGGGTCAGTGAGCAGTTCTTC. It encodes CASSLRDRVSEQFF. The rearrangement links TRBV18 to TRBJ2-1, with 9 bases identical to TRBD1. The germline V gene encodes CDR1 KGHSH and CDR2 LQKENI. The CDR3 length is 14 residues. V trimming: 4 bases; J trimming: 9 bases; junction bases outside the gene matches: 7.

The CDR3 is CASSYSPGIISEQYF. The CDR3, as DNA: TGTGCCAGCAGTTACTCCCCGGGGATTATCAGCGAGCAGTACTTC. This chain connects TRBV6-6 to TRBJ2-7; D perhaps matches TRBD2 (5 bases). CDR1 is MNHNY, CDR2 SVGAGI, per germline (reference sequence). Between the trimmed V and J ends, which lost 0 bases and 6 bases, there was a span of 15 bases. This CDR3 region has 15 residues.

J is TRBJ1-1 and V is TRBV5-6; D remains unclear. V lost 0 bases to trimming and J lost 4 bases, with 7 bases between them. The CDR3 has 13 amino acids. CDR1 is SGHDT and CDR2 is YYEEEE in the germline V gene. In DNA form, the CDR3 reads TGTGCCAGCAGCTTGGGAGGGCGCACTGAAGCTTTCTTT. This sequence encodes CASSLGGRTEAFF. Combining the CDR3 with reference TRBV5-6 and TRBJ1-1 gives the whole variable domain DAGVTQSPTHLIKTRGQQVTLRCSPKSGHDTVSWYQQALGQGPQFIFQYYEEEERQRGNFPDRFSGHQFPNYSSELNVNALLLGDSALYLCASSLGGRTEAFFGQGTRLTVV.

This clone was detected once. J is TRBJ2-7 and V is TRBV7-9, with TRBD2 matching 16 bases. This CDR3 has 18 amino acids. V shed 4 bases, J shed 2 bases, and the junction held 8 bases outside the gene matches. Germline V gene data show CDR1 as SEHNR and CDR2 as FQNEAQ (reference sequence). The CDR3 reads CASSSKGTSGRVAYEQYF. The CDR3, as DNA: TGTGCCAGCAGCTCGAAGGGGACTAGCGGGAGGGTTGCCTACGAGCAGTACTTC.

Here the CDR3 DNA reads TGTGCCAGTAGTATGGAGGCAGAGATGGAGACCCAGTACTTC. Protein sequence: CASSMEAEMETQYF. This chain links TRBV19 with TRBJ2-5, with a tentative D call TRBD2 (5 bases). Trimming left V 3 bases short and J 5 bases short, with 13 bases between. In germline, CDR1 is LNHDA, CDR2 SQIVND (reference sequence). CDR3 length equals 14 residues.